Below, 8 T cell receptor beta chains from the same sample are listed, as sequenced in a study of cytomegalovirus exposure and HLA in healthy donors. PCR primers comprised 60 Vbeta and 13 Jbeta primers. Using immunoSEQ multiplex PCR, the repertoire was profiled, and TCRdb retains in-frame clones only, with some absent. This sample's table reports about 120,000 clones. The specimen sequenced was PBMCs. These receptors originate from a man aged 35 to 55 in good health and CMV-seropositive.

V usage is TRBV13 and J usage is TRBJ2-1; 8 nucleotides align to TRBD2. After removal of 6 bases from V and 6 bases from J, the junction contained 10 bases not matched to a gene. From germline, CDR1 is PRHDT and CDR2 FYEKMQ (reference sequence). This CDR3 contains 15 residues. CDR3 DNA: TGTGCCAGCAGGATGCAGGGGACTAGTGCCAATGAGCAGTTCTTC. Protein: CASRMQGTSANEQFF.

The V call is TRBV28, the J call TRBJ2-3, with D perhaps matching TRBD2 (5 bases). The CDR3 length is 13 residues. V was shortened by 3 bases and J by 5 bases, with 9 bases between the two germline ends. In germline, CDR1 is MDHEN, CDR2 SYDVKM. DNA for the CDR3: TGTGCCAGCAGTTTTAACGGGATAGATACGCAGTATTTT. The encoded protein is CASSFNGIDTQYF.

The genes are TRBV19 and TRBJ1-2; 7 bases agree with TRBD1. The CDR3 totals 15 residues. Germline CDR1 and CDR2: LNHDA and SQIVND (reference sequence). Trimming removed 5 bases from V and 3 bases from J; junction bases left unmatched: 9. The chain's CDR3 is CASSSHRGKDYGYTF. The DNA for the CDR3 is TGTGCCAGTAGTTCTCACAGGGGTAAGGACTATGGCTACACCTTC.

This rearrangement joins TRBV27 to TRBJ1-5; 9 nucleotides agree with TRBD1. Germline values: CDR1 MNHEY, CDR2 SMNVEV (reference sequence). V shed 4 bases, J shed 2 bases, and the junction held 15 bases outside the gene matches. The CDR3 has 19 residues. The CDR3 loop reads CASSWGSGQGRTGNQPQHF. The CDR3, as DNA: TGTGCCAGCAGTTGGGGCTCCGGACAGGGGCGAACGGGCAATCAGCCCCAGCATTTT.

The chain has TRBV2 and TRBJ1-4; D possibly corresponds to TRBD1 (6 bases). Germline assignment: CDR1 SNHLY and CDR2 FYNNEI. Deletions cut 5 bases from V and 6 bases from J, with 19 bases between. The CDR3 spans 16 residues. CDR3 in amino acids: CASSTPGGPGYEKLFF. The DNA for the CDR3 is TGTGCCAGCAGTACCCCCGGGGGGCCGGGGTATGAAAAACTGTTTTTT.

V is TRBV21-1 and J is TRBJ1-1; TRBD1 was called by the table and not checked on the DNA. TRBV21-1 constitutes a pseudogene. The CDR3 loop spans 19 amino acids. For the CDR3, the DNA is TGTGCCAGCAGCAAAGGAACAGGGTTAGGTACATTAATGAACACTGAAGCTTTCTTT. Its translation: CASSKGTGLGTLMNTEAFF.

CDR3 sequence: CASSDTLGTGYGYTF. CDR3 nucleotides: TGTGCCAGCAGTGACACCCTCGGGACAGGATATGGCTACACCTTC. This chain connects TRBV6-1 to TRBJ1-2; TRBD1 matches at 8 bases. V was clipped by 3 bases and J by 5 bases; unmatched bases: 8. The length of the CDR3 is 15 residues. Germline assignment: CDR1 MNHNS and CDR2 SASEGT.

A note on this clone: Other DNA sequences in this sample translate to the same CDR3. The J gene is TRBJ2-3, the V gene TRBV6-1; tentative D call: TRBD1 (5 bases). Trimming removed 1 base from V and 3 bases from J, with 8 bases in between. CDR3 length: 14 residues. Germline CDR1 and CDR2: MNHNS and SASEGT. CDR3 residues: CASSEGGATDTQYF. For the CDR3, the DNA is TGTGCCAGCAGTGAAGGTGGGGCTACAGATACGCAGTATTTT.